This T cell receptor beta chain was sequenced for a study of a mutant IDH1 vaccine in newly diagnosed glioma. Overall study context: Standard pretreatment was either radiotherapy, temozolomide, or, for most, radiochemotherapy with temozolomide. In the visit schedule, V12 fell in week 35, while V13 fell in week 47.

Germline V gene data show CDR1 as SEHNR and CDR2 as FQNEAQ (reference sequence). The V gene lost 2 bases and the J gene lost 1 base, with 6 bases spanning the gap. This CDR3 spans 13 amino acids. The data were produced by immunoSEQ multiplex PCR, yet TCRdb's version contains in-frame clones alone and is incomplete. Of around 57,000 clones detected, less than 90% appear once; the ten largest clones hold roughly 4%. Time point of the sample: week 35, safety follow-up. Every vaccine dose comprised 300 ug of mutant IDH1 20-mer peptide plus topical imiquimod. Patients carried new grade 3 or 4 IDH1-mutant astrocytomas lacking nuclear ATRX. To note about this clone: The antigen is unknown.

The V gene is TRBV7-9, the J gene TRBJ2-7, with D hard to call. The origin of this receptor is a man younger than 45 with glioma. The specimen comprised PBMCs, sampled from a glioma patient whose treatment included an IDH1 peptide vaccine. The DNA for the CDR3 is TGTGCCAGCAGCTTAAGTCAGTCCTACGAGCAGTACTTC. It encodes CASSLSQSYEQYF.